The clone carrying this T cell receptor (beta chain) was counted between two and nine times. The PCR was carried out with 60 Vbeta primers and 13 Jbeta primers. Data came from immunoSEQ multiplex PCR; TCRdb stores just in-frame clones and leaves some out. The sample lists 150,000 to 200,000 clones; 60% to 80% were seen once. Germline V gene sequence: CDR1 MNHEY, CDR2 SVGAGI. This CDR3 region has 15 residues. The V end was cut by 0 bases, the J end by 2 bases, with 11 bases between. These data are taken from a study of cytomegalovirus exposure and HLA in healthy donors. The sample was PBMCs. The chain employs TRBV6-5 and TRBJ2-7, with D possibly matching TRBD1 (5 bases). This clonotype originated in a man in his forties or fifties in good health and CMV-seronegative. Here the CDR3 reads CASSYSPGNTYEQYF. CDR3 DNA sequence: TGTGCCAGCAGTTACTCTCCAGGGAATACCTACGAGCAGTACTTC.